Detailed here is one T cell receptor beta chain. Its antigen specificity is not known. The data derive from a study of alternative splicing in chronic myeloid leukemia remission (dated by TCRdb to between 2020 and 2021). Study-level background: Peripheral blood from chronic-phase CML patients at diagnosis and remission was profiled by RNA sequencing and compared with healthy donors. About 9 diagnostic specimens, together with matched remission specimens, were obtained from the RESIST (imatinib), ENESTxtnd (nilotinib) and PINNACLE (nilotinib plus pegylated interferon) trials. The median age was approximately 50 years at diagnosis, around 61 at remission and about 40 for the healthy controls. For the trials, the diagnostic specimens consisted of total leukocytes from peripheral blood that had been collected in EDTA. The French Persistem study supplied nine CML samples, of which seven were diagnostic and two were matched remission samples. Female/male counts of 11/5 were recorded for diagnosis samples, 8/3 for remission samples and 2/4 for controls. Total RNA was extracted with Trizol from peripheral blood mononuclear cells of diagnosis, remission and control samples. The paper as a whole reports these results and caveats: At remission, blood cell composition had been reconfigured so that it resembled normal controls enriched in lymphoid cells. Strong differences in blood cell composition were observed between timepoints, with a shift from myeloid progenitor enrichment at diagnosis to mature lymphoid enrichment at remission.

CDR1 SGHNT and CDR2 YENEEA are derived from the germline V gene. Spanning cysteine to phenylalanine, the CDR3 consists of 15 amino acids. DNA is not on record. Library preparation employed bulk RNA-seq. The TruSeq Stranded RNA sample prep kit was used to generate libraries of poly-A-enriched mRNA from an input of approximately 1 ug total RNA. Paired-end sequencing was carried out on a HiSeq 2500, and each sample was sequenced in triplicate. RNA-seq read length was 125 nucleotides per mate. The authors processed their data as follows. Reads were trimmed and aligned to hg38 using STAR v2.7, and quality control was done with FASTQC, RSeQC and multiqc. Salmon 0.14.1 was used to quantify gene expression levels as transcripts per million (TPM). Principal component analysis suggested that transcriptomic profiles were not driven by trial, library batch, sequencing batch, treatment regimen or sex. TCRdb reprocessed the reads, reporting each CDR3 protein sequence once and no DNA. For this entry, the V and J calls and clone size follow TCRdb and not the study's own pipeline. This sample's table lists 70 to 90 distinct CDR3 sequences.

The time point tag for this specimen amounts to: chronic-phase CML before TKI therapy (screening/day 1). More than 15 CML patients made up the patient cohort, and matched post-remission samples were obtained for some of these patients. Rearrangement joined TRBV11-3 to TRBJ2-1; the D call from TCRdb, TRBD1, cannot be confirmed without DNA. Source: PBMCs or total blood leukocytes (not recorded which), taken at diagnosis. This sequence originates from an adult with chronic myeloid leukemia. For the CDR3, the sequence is CASSPGQGGDNEQFF.